Sequencing of this T cell receptor (beta chain) was carried out in a study of lymphopenia after photon versus proton radiotherapy. Overall study results and limits: In patients who died, overall survival fell as post-nadir TCR diversity dropped more.

With regard to this clone: The antigen is undetermined.

V shed 0 bases, J shed 9 bases, and the junction held 10 bases outside the gene matches. The germline V gene has CDR1 MGHRA and CDR2 YSYEKL. CDR3 length equals 15 residues. TCRdb keeps only in-frame clones here, not all; method: immunoSEQ multiplex PCR. The data show 30,000 to 40,000 clones, over 75% seen once. The J gene is TRBJ1-2, the V gene TRBV4-1; 7 bases fit TRBD1. This clonotype was obtained from a woman in her seventies with pancreatic cancer. The sample here was peripheral blood, taken from a patient treated with proton-based radiotherapy. CDR3 region: CASSQDNMGTVRYTF. For the CDR3, the DNA is TGCGCCAGCAGCCAAGACAATATGGGGACAGTGCGCTACACCTTC.